This T cell receptor beta chain was sequenced for a study of blood T cell repertoires in COVID-19. Germline CDR1 GTSNPN, CDR2 SVGIG (reference sequence). This CDR3 is built from 12 residues. V was cut by 3 bases and J by 7 bases, with 12 bases left in between. Authors' data handling: Scientists estimated how many nucleated cells there were by amplifying reference gene primers. Measured with immunoSEQ multiplex PCR; TCRdb has only the in-frame clones, and not every one. That table supplies the V and J calls and clone size; D and trimming were determined from the DNA. Of about 440,000 clones listed, 80% to 95% are singletons.

The chain carries TRBV30 and TRBJ1-2; D unclear. The TCR was taken from a man in his late teens or twenties who had recovered from COVID-19. Source material: PBMCs or T cells enriched from blood (not recorded which). CDR3: CAWRGIGGGYTF. In DNA form, the CDR3 reads TGTGCCTGGAGGGGGATCGGAGGTGGCTACACCTTC.